Below are 27 T cell receptor beta chains sequenced from a single sample in a study of blood T cell repertoires in COVID-19. Sequencing used immunoSEQ multiplex PCR; TCRdb keeps in-frame clones, though not all of them. This sample carries approximately 160,000 clones, 84% of them seen once, and the ten largest clones take nearly 8%. Sequencing was carried out using PBMCs or T cells enriched from blood (not recorded which). The receptor source for this set is a woman between 50 and 59 years old who had recovered from COVID-19.

A few counts support this clone. The J gene is TRBJ1-1, the V gene TRBV11-3; D is unclear. The ends were cut back, 0 bases at V and 10 bases at J, with 9 bases in the middle. Germline CDR1 and CDR2: SGHNT and YENEEA. The CDR3 covers 12 residues. The CDR3 coding sequence is TGTGCCAGCAGCTTAGATACGGGTGCAGCTTTCTTT. Translating it yields CASSLDTGAAFF.

The chain combines TRBV20-1 with TRBJ1-5; TRBD1 matches at 8 bases. This CDR3 is built from 15 residues. Losses at the gene ends were 3 bases for V and 5 bases for J; bases not matched to a gene: 9. Germline lookup yields CDR1 DFQATT and CDR2 SNEGSKA (reference sequence). This chain's CDR3 is CSASTPGQEHQPQHF. In DNA, the CDR3 is TGCAGTGCTAGTACCCCGGGACAGGAGCATCAGCCCCAGCATTTT.

The genes are TRBV29-1 and TRBJ2-1; TRBD2 aligns across 9 bases. The CDR3 loop spans 14 amino acids. The V segment lost 7 bases and the J segment 0 bases; nucleotides outside the gene matches: 4. Germline V CDR1 and CDR2: SQVTM, ANQGSEA. The CDR3 DNA is TGCAGCGCCTCACTAGCGGGCTCCTACAATGAGCAGTTCTTC. This gives the protein CSASLAGSYNEQFF.

This clone was detected a few times. V is TRBV5-6 and J is TRBJ2-1; D may be TRBD1 (6 bases). There are 13 residues in the CDR3. Germline CDR1 is SGHDT and CDR2 is YYEEEE. With 2 bases removed from V and 5 bases from J, the gap between germline ends came to 8 bases. The CDR3 nucleotides are TGTGCCAGCAGCTTCGGACAGAACAATGAGCAGTTCTTC. This encodes CASSFGQNNEQFF.

This clone was detected once. The J gene is TRBJ1-6, the V gene TRBV14; 9 bases agree with TRBD1. Unmatched junction bases numbered 13, after V lost 1 base and J lost 9 bases. The V gene's germline CDR1 is SGHDN and CDR2 FVKESK. CDR3 length: 18 residues. The CDR3 here is CASSQVYRRGQGGSPLHF. The CDR3 nucleotides read TGTGCCAGCAGCCAAGTATATCGTCGGGGACAGGGTGGTTCACCCCTCCACTTT. Complete variable domain (other parts from reference TRBV14 and TRBJ1-6): EAGVTQFPSHSVIEKGQTVTLRCDPISGHDNLYWYRRVMGKEIKFLLHFVKESKQDESGMPNNRFLAERTGGTYSTLKVQPAELEDSGVYFCASSQVYRRGQGGSPLHFGNGTRLTVT.

In nucleotides, the CDR3 is TGTGCCACCAGCCCCTATCTTCCCGAAAAACTGTTTTTT. Its translation is CATSPYLPEKLFF. The gene calls are TRBV24-1 and TRBJ1-4; no clear D gene. With 7 bases removed from V and 8 bases from J, the gap between germline ends came to 13 bases. From germline, CDR1 is KGHDR and CDR2 SFDVKD. The CDR3 totals 13 residues.

CDR3 amino acids: CASSIGQRLSNYGYTF. CDR3 in DNA: TGTGCCAGCAGCATCGGACAGCGCCTATCAAACTATGGCTACACCTTC. The chain is built from TRBV5-5 and TRBJ1-2, with D perhaps matching TRBD1 (6 bases). Trimming stripped 4 bases from V and 2 bases from J, with 18 bases between. The CDR3 sequence is 16 residues long. Germline V gene lookup returns CDR1 SGHKS and CDR2 YYEKEE (reference sequence).

This clone has a single count. This rearrangement joins TRBV28 to TRBJ1-5; 8 nucleotides agree with TRBD1. The junction had 5 bases not matched to a gene; V was cut back by 6 bases and J by 1 base. The germline V gene has CDR1 MDHEN and CDR2 SYDVKM. This CDR3 region has 15 residues. The CDR3 spells CASRPQGASNQPQHF. CDR3 bases: TGTGCCAGCAGACCTCAGGGGGCGAGCAATCAGCCCCAGCATTTT.

The genes are TRBV10-3 and TRBJ2-3; a weak D match, TRBD1 (7 bases). The CDR3 has 14 amino acids. The ends were cut back, 6 bases at V and 4 bases at J, with 14 bases in the middle. The germline gives CDR1 ENHRY, CDR2 SYGVKD. The CDR3 coding sequence is TGTGCCATCAGGGCAGGGGGGTCCGCAGATACGCAGTATTTT. Protein product: CAIRAGGSADTQYF.

The gene calls are TRBV28 and TRBJ1-3; D gene unclear. Deletions cut 1 base from V and 0 bases from J, with 7 bases between. Germline V gives CDR1 MDHEN, CDR2 SYDVKM. The CDR3 covers 15 residues. CDR3 DNA sequence: TGTGCCAGCAGTTTATCCAGGCCCTCTGGAAACACCATATATTTT. Translated, it gives CASSLSRPSGNTIYF. The variable domain in full, completed from reference TRBV28 and TRBJ1-3, reads DVKVTQSSRYLVKRTGEKVFLECVQDMDHENMFWYRQDPGLGLRLIYFSYDVKMKEKGDIPEGYSVSREKKERFSLILESASTNQTSMYLCASSLSRPSGNTIYFGEGSWLTVV.

This clone was seen a few times. This chain connects TRBV12-5 to TRBJ1-6; TRBD1 is a possible D gene (6 bases). In germline, CDR1 is LGHNT, CDR2 FRNRAP. This CDR3 has 15 residues. V shed 6 bases and J shed 6 bases, with 15 bases lying between them. In nucleotides, the CDR3 is TGTGCTAGTGGCGTTGAGGACAGTCCTAATTCACCCCTCCACTTT. Its translation is CASGVEDSPNSPLHF.

The CDR3 DNA is TGTGCCAGCAGCGAGAGACAGTCCGTGGAGCAGTACTTC. Translation gives CASSERQSVEQYF. The chain recombines TRBV7-9 with TRBJ2-7; maybe TRBD1 (5 bases). Per germline, CDR1 SEHNR and CDR2 FQNEAQ (reference sequence). The germline V and J ends were trimmed by 5 bases and 7 bases, with 15 bases remaining between them. The CDR3 consists of 13 residues.

The V call is TRBV29-1, the J call TRBJ2-5; the match to TRBD1 covers 7 bases. This CDR3 comprises 12 residues. CDR1 and CDR2 (germline): SQVTM, ANQGSEA. The junction had 3 bases not matched to a gene; V was cut back by 4 bases and J by 4 bases. The CDR3 DNA sequence: TGCAGCGTTGCGGGACAGCGAGAGACCCAGTACTTC. Its protein product is CSVAGQRETQYF.

The DNA of the CDR3 is TGTGCCAGCCCGACTGAAGTACCAGGGAACTTTGAGACCCAGTACTTC. This codes for CASPTEVPGNFETQYF. The chain uses TRBV6-6 and TRBJ2-5, with D perhaps TRBD1 (5 bases). The CDR3 consists of 16 residues. The ends were cut back, 8 bases at V and 5 bases at J, with 24 bases in the middle. CDR1 and CDR2 (germline): MNHNY, SVGAGI (reference sequence).

The V gene is TRBV2, the J gene TRBJ1-2, with D tentatively TRBD1 (5 bases). The CDR3 spans 13 residues. The V gene lost 9 bases and the J gene lost 0 bases, with 11 bases spanning the gap. Germline CDR1 is SNHLY and CDR2 is FYNNEI. This CDR3 reads CARQEPTNYGYTF. DNA for the CDR3: TGTGCCAGACAGGAACCTACTAACTATGGCTACACCTTC. Filled out from reference TRBV2 and TRBJ1-2, the complete variable domain reads EPEVTQTPSHQVTQMGQEVILRCVPISNHLYFYWYRQILGQKVEFLVSFYNNEISEKSEIFDDQFSVERPDGSNFTLKIRSTKLEDSAMYFCARQEPTNYGYTFGSGTRLTVV.

This clone occurred a few times. The chain uses TRBV7-9 and TRBJ1-5, with D possibly being TRBD1 (6 bases). CDR3 length: 14 residues. V was trimmed by 1 base and J by 10 bases, leaving 14 bases between them. Looked up from germline, CDR1 is SEHNR and CDR2 is FQNEAQ (reference sequence). The CDR3 DNA reads TGTGCCAGCAGCTTAGGGGCAGGGGTGGGTCCCCAGCATTTT. This gives the protein CASSLGAGVGPQHF.

The chain joins TRBV27 to TRBJ2-3; 9 bases match TRBD2. V was clipped by 8 bases and J by 7 bases; unmatched bases: 16. Germline V CDR1 and CDR2: MNHEY, SMNVEV (reference sequence). The CDR3 is 16 amino acids. The CDR3 DNA reads as TGTGCCAGCGCTGATGAGGGAGCGGGAGGCTTCCATACGCAGTATTTT. Encoded protein: CASADEGAGGFHTQYF.

The J gene is TRBJ2-3, the V gene TRBV7-3; possibly TRBD2 for D (5 bases). The CDR3 loop spans 14 amino acids. CDR1 and CDR2 (germline): SGHTA, FQGTGA. Trimming took 2 bases from V and 4 from J, leaving 10 bases between them. For the CDR3, the DNA is TGTGCCAGCAGCTTAGGAGGTTCTGCAGATACGCAGTATTTT. Protein sequence: CASSLGGSADTQYF.

The chain has TRBV13 and TRBJ2-3; 7 bases match TRBD2. CDR1 is PRHDT, CDR2 FYEKMQ, per germline (reference sequence). This CDR3 is 15 amino acids long. V dropped 5 bases and J dropped 7; count of bases not matched to a gene: 12. For the CDR3, the DNA is TGTGCCAGCAGCCCAACTAGCGCGCTAGGGCATACGCAGTATTTT. Translating gives CASSPTSALGHTQYF.

The V call is TRBV6-2 or TRBV6-3, the J call TRBJ2-3; D might be TRBD1 (5 bases). CDR3 length: 13 residues. Germline-derived CDR1 and CDR2 are MNHEY and SVGEGT. V gave up 0 bases and J gave up 10 bases, with 11 bases separating them. This CDR3 reads CASSYSPPRAQYF. DNA for the CDR3: TGTGCCAGCAGTTACTCTCCCCCCAGGGCGCAGTATTTT.

This chain connects TRBV24-1 to TRBJ1-2; D not resolved. There are 13 residues in the CDR3. The V end lost 5 bases, the J end lost 6 bases, and 12 bases lay between the germline ends. CDR1 is KGHDR and CDR2 is SFDVKD in the germline V gene. The CDR3 nucleotides read TGTGCCACCAGTGGGGGAGTCGGGGATGGCTACACCTTC. Protein product: CATSGGVGDGYTF.

The rearrangement joins TRBV5-1 to TRBJ2-2; 7 nucleotides line up with TRBD1. The CDR3 runs 16 residues. The germline CDR1 and CDR2 sequences are SGHRS and YFSETQ. With 2 bases clipped from V and 5 bases from J, the junction kept 9 bases outside the gene matches. For the CDR3, the DNA is TGCGCCAGCAGCTTTTTATCAGGGGGAAGGACCGGGGAGCTGTTTTTT. Its protein product is CASSFLSGGRTGELFF.

The genes are TRBV19 and TRBJ2-2, with 7 bases fitting TRBD2. With 3 bases clipped from V and 4 bases from J, the junction kept 5 bases outside the gene matches. Germline V lookup: CDR1 LNHDA, CDR2 SQIVND (reference sequence). The CDR3 contains 15 residues. Here the CDR3 reads CASSISGGSTGELFF. As DNA, the CDR3 is TGTGCCAGTAGTATTTCCGGGGGGAGCACCGGGGAGCTGTTTTTT.

The gene calls are TRBV5-4 and TRBJ2-7; 7 bases are shared with TRBD2. After removal of 2 bases from V and 4 bases from J, the junction contained 9 bases not matched to a gene. CDR1 and CDR2 (germline): SGHNT, YYREEE (reference sequence). CDR3 length: 15 amino acids. CDR3 in DNA: TGTGCCAGCAGCTTATTCGGGAGGCCAAGTTACGAGCAGTACTTC. The encoded protein is CASSLFGRPSYEQYF.

The V call is TRBV4-3, the J call TRBJ1-4, with unresolved D. CDR1 is LGHNA, CDR2 YSLEER, per germline. The CDR3 is 13 amino acids. The V and J ends lost 4 bases and 8 bases respectively, with 11 bases between them. The CDR3 region has the DNA TGCGCCAGCAGCCCTTGGACGGGAGAAAAACTGTTTTTT. Translation: CASSPWTGEKLFF.

V usage is TRBV7-9 and J usage is TRBJ1-6; 7 bases fit TRBD1. Germline V lookup: CDR1 SEHNR, CDR2 FQNEAQ (reference sequence). The CDR3 sequence is 17 residues long. The V segment lost 3 bases and the J segment 1 base; nucleotides outside the gene matches: 6. In nucleotides, the CDR3 is TGTGCCAGCAGCTTCGGCGACAGGGAATCCTATAATTCACCCCTCCACTTT. Translated, it gives CASSFGDRESYNSPLHF.

V is TRBV29-1 and J is TRBJ2-7; possibly TRBD1 for D (5 bases). The CDR3 sequence is 11 residues long. V dropped 7 bases and J dropped 3 bases, with 10 bases sitting between them. Germline assignment: CDR1 SQVTM and CDR2 ANQGSEA. The CDR3 nucleotides read TGCAGCGGGGGCACGGTCTACGAGCAGTACTTC. Translation: CSGGTVYEQYF.